A single TCR beta chain is shown here with its context. The antigen is undetermined. Only in-frame clones appear in the TCRdb table, and some are missing; sequencing was by immunoSEQ multiplex PCR. The data hold 120,000 or so clones, with 93% observed a single time. This entry is derived from a study of graft-versus-host responses after intestinal transplantation. Study as a whole: Every one of the recipients received anti-thymocyte globulin induction and afterwards took tacrolimus and steroids for about 3 years. General observations from the study: An association linked early post-transplant HvG declines with peak circulating GvH clone levels. High graft-versus-host to host-versus-graft clonal ratios were seen in allografts of patients with graft-donor T cell macrochimerism.

The source material was unstimulated CD8+ T cells sorted from spleen or lymph node cells, sampled before intestinal transplant. The sequence was obtained from a human donor who received an intestinal transplant.

The CDR3 nucleotides read TGTGCCAGCAGCATTTCCTTCCTAGCGGGAGGAAATGAGCAGTTCTTC. Translating it yields CASSISFLAGGNEQFF. The chain links TRBV9 to TRBJ2-1; 11 bases are a match to TRBD2. V shed 4 bases and J 7 bases; nucleotides not matched to a gene: 10. The CDR3 consists of 16 residues. In germline, CDR1 is SGDLS, CDR2 YYNGEE.